These 3 T cell receptor beta chains share one sample of origin, sequenced in a study of T cells after yellow fever vaccination. TCRdb used MiXCR to reprocess the 5' RACE reads, holding one entry per CDR3 protein. The sample holds about 630,000 distinct CDR3 sequences, approximately 13% seen once. Sequenced here: PBMCs, sampled on the day of the yellow fever booster vaccination. The receptors were gathered from a young man who received the YFV17D yellow fever vaccine.

The table lists this clonotype with many counts. V usage is TRBV6-5 and J usage is TRBJ2-7; 11 bases line up with TRBD1. The ends lost 4 bases at V and 9 bases at J; junction bases unmatched: 8. The CDR3 spans 14 residues. Germline V CDR1 and CDR2: MNHEY, SVGAGI. CDR3 loop: CASSSPGQGGRQYF. The CDR3 DNA reads as TGTGCCAGCAGTTCCCCGGGACAGGGGGGGCGGCAGTACTTC.

The chain links TRBV15 to TRBJ2-7; 9 bases line up with TRBD1. CDR3 length: 14 amino acids. CDR1 and CDR2 from the germline V gene are LNHNV and YYDKDF (reference sequence). Trimming removed 5 bases from V and 3 bases from J; junction bases left unmatched: 5. CDR3 region: CATSQDRGFYEQYF. Here the CDR3 DNA reads TGTGCCACCAGCCAGGACAGGGGATTCTACGAGCAGTACTTC.

This clonotype was seen a few times. J is TRBJ2-7 and V is TRBV3-1; a weak D match, TRBD1 (5 bases). The CDR3 runs 13 residues. The germline V gene has CDR1 LGHDT and CDR2 YNNKEL (reference sequence). Deletions cut 2 bases from V and 5 bases from J, with 10 bases between. The CDR3 DNA reads as TGTGCCAGCAGCCAATTGCAGGGCCACGAGCAGTACTTC. Its protein is CASSQLQGHEQYF.